Each of the 19 T cell receptor beta chains below was sequenced from the same sample in a study of blood T cell repertoires in COVID-19. Using immunoSEQ multiplex PCR, the repertoire was profiled, and TCRdb retains in-frame clones only, with some absent. The sample consists of about 200,000 clones, 88% of them appearing once. What was sequenced was peripheral blood. The receptors were gathered from a man between 18 and 29 years old with active or convalescent COVID-19.

The chain has TRBV4-1 and TRBJ1-5; 7 bases align to TRBD1. The germline V gene has CDR1 MGHRA and CDR2 YSYEKL. Germline trimming cut 3 bases from V and 2 bases from J; bases unmatched to any gene: 10. The CDR3 has 17 residues. This chain's CDR3 is CASSQQRTGEGNQPQHF. CDR3 nucleotide sequence: TGCGCCAGCAGCCAGCAAAGGACAGGAGAAGGCAATCAGCCCCAGCATTTT.

The chain joins TRBV11-2 to TRBJ2-1; TRBD2 aligns across 13 bases. Unmatched junction bases numbered 15, after V lost 5 bases and J lost 5 bases. There are 19 residues in the CDR3. The germline CDR1 and CDR2 sequences are SGHAT and FQNNGV. The CDR3 sequence is CASSPIGPVGTSGDNEQFF. DNA of the CDR3: TGTGCCAGCAGCCCGATCGGGCCCGTCGGGACTAGCGGGGACAATGAGCAGTTCTTC.

CDR3 amino acids: CASSDTSGTNEQYF. The CDR3 region has the DNA TGCGCCAGCAGCGACACTTCCGGGACTAACGAGCAGTACTTC. V gene TRBV5-1 combines with J gene TRBJ2-7; 7 bases are a match to TRBD2. Trimming cost V 4 bases and J 5 bases; bases outside gene matches: 9. Germline V lookup: CDR1 SGHRS, CDR2 YFSETQ. The CDR3 totals 14 residues.

The V and J genes are TRBV27 and TRBJ2-7; TRBD2 aligns across 8 bases. This CDR3 region has 15 residues. V lost 5 bases and J lost 3; bases outside the gene matches: 9. The germline V gene encodes CDR1 MNHEY and CDR2 SMNVEV (reference sequence). The CDR3 here is CASSLIAGRNYEQYF. The CDR3 nucleotides read TGTGCCAGCAGTCTGATAGCGGGGCGGAACTACGAGCAGTACTTC.

The chain couples TRBV7-7 to TRBJ1-1, with 9 bases that match TRBD1. Per the germline V gene, CDR1 is SSHAT and CDR2 is FNYEAQ (reference sequence). The trim removed 10 bases at V and 4 bases at J, leaving 13 bases unmatched. The CDR3 covers 15 residues. CDR3 residues: CANNHTGGWGTEAFF. In DNA form, the CDR3 reads TGTGCCAACAACCATACAGGGGGCTGGGGCACTGAAGCTTTCTTT.

This chain joins TRBV29-1 and TRBJ1-1; 9 bases are a match to TRBD1. Germline lookup yields CDR1 SQVTM and CDR2 ANQGSEA. This CDR3 has 13 residues. V dropped 6 bases and J dropped 1; count of bases not matched to a gene: 3. The CDR3 DNA sequence: TGCAGCGTGACGGGACAGGGGAACACTGAAGCTTTCTTT. It encodes CSVTGQGNTEAFF.

This chain joins TRBV5-1 and TRBJ1-3; D not resolved. V was trimmed by 2 bases and J by 2 bases, leaving 11 bases between them. Germline V CDR1 and CDR2: SGHRS, YFSETQ. The length of the CDR3 is 15 residues. Written as DNA, the CDR3 is TGCGCCAGCAGCTTCGGCCACGGGACTGGAAACACCATATATTTT. Translating gives CASSFGHGTGNTIYF.

The gene calls are TRBV7-9 and TRBJ1-1; 8 positions match TRBD1. With 5 bases clipped from V and 2 bases from J, the junction kept 7 bases outside the gene matches. Per the germline V gene, CDR1 is SEHNR and CDR2 is FQNEAQ (reference sequence). CDR3 length: 15 residues. The CDR3 is CASSVGDRGNTEAFF. CDR3 bases: TGTGCCAGCAGCGTAGGAGACAGGGGAAACACTGAAGCTTTCTTT.

This chain connects TRBV6-1 to TRBJ1-5; 8 bases are shared with TRBD1. The J segment lost 0 bases and the V segment lost 6 bases, leaving 7 bases of the junction unmatched. This CDR3 spans 16 amino acids. Germline V gene data show CDR1 as MNHNS and CDR2 as SASEGT. The CDR3 DNA follows: TGTGCCAGCAGGGAACAGGGGGGAAATAGCAATCAGCCCCAGCATTTT. Translation: CASREQGGNSNQPQHF.

This chain connects TRBV6-2 or TRBV6-3 to TRBJ2-1; TRBD2 agrees at 12 bases. The junction had 14 bases not matched to a gene; V was cut back by 5 bases and J by 3 bases. CDR1 and CDR2 from the germline V gene are MNHEY and SVGEGT. CDR3 size: 19 residues. CDR3 sequence (DNA): TGTGCCAGCAGTCTCGATGGGGAGTTGGGACTAGCGGGCTACAATGAGCAGTTCTTC. This sequence encodes CASSLDGELGLAGYNEQFF.

This clone has a single count. The J gene is TRBJ1-1, the V gene TRBV19; the D is unclear. CDR3 length equals 14 residues. In germline, CDR1 is LNHDA, CDR2 SQIVND (reference sequence). Between the trimmed V and J ends, which lost 6 bases and 6 bases, there was a span of 17 bases. The CDR3 DNA follows: TGTGCCAGTAGACCCCCGGCGGGATCTGCTGAAGCTTTCTTT. Its protein product is CASRPPAGSAEAFF.

J is TRBJ2-3 and V is TRBV4-1; 11 bases match TRBD1. Germline V lookup: CDR1 MGHRA, CDR2 YSYEKL. This CDR3 has 15 amino acids. V was clipped by 4 bases and J by 3 bases; unmatched bases: 3. CDR3 nucleotides: TGCGCCAGCAGCCGGGGGACAGGGGGAACAGATACGCAGTATTTT. It is translated as CASSRGTGGTDTQYF.

V is TRBV6-1 and J is TRBJ1-5; TRBD1 is a possible D gene (5 bases). V lost 3 bases to trimming and J lost 3 bases, with 12 bases between them. The CDR3 has 15 amino acids. Germline V lookup: CDR1 MNHNS, CDR2 SASEGT. The CDR3 bases are TGTGCCAGCAGTGACGTAGACAGATACAATCAGCCCCAGCATTTT. Protein: CASSDVDRYNQPQHF.

The rearrangement uses TRBV2 and TRBJ2-7; D ambiguous. The V end lost 6 bases, the J end lost 2 bases, and 14 bases lay between the germline ends. The CDR3 spans 14 residues. Germline V gene lookup returns CDR1 SNHLY and CDR2 FYNNEI. Written as DNA, the CDR3 is TGTGCCAGCAGGCCAGAAGCTACTACCTACGAGCAGTACTTC. Residues: CASRPEATTYEQYF.

V usage is TRBV5-6 and J usage is TRBJ1-1; the D is unclear. CDR3 size: 12 residues. The V gene lost 0 bases and the J gene lost 7 bases, with 7 bases spanning the gap. CDR1 and CDR2 (germline): SGHDT, YYEEEE. The CDR3 protein is CASSLAGFEAFF. The CDR3 region has the DNA TGTGCCAGCAGCTTGGCCGGGTTTGAAGCTTTCTTT. Full variable domain (remainder filled in from reference TRBV5-6 and TRBJ1-1): DAGVTQSPTHLIKTRGQQVTLRCSPKSGHDTVSWYQQALGQGPQFIFQYYEEEERQRGNFPDRFSGHQFPNYSSELNVNALLLGDSALYLCASSLAGFEAFFGQGTRLTVV.

This chain connects TRBV2 to TRBJ2-3; 14 nucleotides agree with TRBD2. The CDR3 length is 13 residues. Germline V CDR1 and CDR2: SNHLY, FYNNEI. Unmatched junction bases numbered 9, after V lost 8 bases and J lost 14 bases. The CDR3 here is CASRGTSGSALYF. Here the CDR3 DNA reads TGTGCCAGCCGAGGGACTAGCGGGAGCGCGCTGTATTTT.

The gene calls are TRBV5-8 and TRBJ2-7; TRBD1 agrees at 8 bases. The J segment lost 6 bases and the V segment lost 5 bases, leaving 1 base of the junction unmatched. This CDR3 has 11 residues. The V gene's germline CDR1 is SGHTS and CDR2 YDEGEE. The CDR3 region is CASRTGAEQYF. As DNA, the CDR3 is TGTGCCAGCAGGACAGGGGCCGAGCAGTACTTC.

The chain couples TRBV18 to TRBJ2-1; TRBD2 agrees at 10 bases. In germline, CDR1 is KGHSH, CDR2 LQKENI. V gave up 2 bases and J gave up 4 bases; unmatched junction bases: 2. This CDR3 contains 15 residues. CDR3 sequence reads: CASSPLGLAYNEQFF. DNA of the CDR3: TGTGCCAGCTCACCATTGGGACTAGCGTACAATGAGCAGTTCTTC.

The chain uses TRBV6-1 and TRBJ1-5, with D unclear. This CDR3 has 14 residues. CDR1 is MNHNS, CDR2 SASEGT, per germline. V was pared by 2 bases and J by 4 bases, with 9 bases between. The CDR3 sequence: CASSESASNQPQHF. CDR3 nucleotide sequence: TGTGCCAGCAGTGAATCAGCGTCTAATCAGCCCCAGCATTTT.